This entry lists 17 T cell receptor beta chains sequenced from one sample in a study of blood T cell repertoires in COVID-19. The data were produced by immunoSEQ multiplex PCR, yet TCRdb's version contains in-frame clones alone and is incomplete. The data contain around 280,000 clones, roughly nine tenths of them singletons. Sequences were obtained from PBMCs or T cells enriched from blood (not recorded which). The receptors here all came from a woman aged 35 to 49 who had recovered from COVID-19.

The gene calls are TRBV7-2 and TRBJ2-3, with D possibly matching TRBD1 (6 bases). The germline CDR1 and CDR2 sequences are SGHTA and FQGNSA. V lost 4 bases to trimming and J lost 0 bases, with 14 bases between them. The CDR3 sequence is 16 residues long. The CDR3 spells CASSWIGTPSTDTQYF. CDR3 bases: TGTGCCAGCAGCTGGATCGGGACACCTAGCACAGATACGCAGTATTTT.

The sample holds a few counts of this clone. This CDR3 reads CASSLGQGFGSDTQYF. CDR3 sequence (DNA): TGCGCCAGCAGCTTGGGGCAGGGATTCGGGTCAGATACGCAGTATTTT. V usage is TRBV5-1 and J usage is TRBJ2-3, with TRBD1 as a possible D gene (5 bases). CDR1 is SGHRS and CDR2 is YFSETQ in the germline V gene. The V end was cut by 0 bases, the J end by 4 bases, with 15 bases between. This CDR3 has 16 amino acids. The full variable domain, in which reference TRBV5-1 and TRBJ2-3 provide the parts outside the CDR3, is KAGVTQTPRYLIKTRGQQVTLSCSPISGHRSVSWYQQTPGQGLQFLFEYFSETQRNKGNFPGRFSGRQFSNSRSEMNVSTLELGDSALYLCASSLGQGFGSDTQYFGPGTRLTVL.

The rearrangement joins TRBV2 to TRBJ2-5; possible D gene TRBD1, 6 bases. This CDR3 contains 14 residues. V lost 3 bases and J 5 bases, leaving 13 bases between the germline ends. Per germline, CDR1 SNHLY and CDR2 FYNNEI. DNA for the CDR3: TGTGCCAGCAGTGAGGGGGCGTTGGGGGAGACCCAGTACTTC. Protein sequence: CASSEGALGETQYF. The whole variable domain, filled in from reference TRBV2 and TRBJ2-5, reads EPEVTQTPSHQVTQMGQEVILRCVPISNHLYFYWYRQILGQKVEFLVSFYNNEISEKSEIFDDQFSVERPDGSNFTLKIRSTKLEDSAMYFCASSEGALGETQYFGPGTRLLVL.

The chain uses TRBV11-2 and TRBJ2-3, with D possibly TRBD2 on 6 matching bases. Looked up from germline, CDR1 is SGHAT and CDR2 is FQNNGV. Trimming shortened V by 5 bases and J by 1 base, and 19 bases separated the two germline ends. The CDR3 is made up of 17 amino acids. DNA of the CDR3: TGTGCCAGCAGCCCTCGGACGGGGGTTTTGGGCACAGATACGCAGTATTTT. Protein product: CASSPRTGVLGTDTQYF.

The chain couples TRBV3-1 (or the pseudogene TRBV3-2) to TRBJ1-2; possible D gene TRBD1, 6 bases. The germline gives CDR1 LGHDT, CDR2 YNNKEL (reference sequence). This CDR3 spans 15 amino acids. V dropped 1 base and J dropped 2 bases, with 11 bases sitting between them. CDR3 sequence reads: CASSQASRGNYGYTF. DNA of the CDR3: TGTGCCAGCAGCCAAGCGAGTAGGGGGAACTATGGCTACACCTTC.

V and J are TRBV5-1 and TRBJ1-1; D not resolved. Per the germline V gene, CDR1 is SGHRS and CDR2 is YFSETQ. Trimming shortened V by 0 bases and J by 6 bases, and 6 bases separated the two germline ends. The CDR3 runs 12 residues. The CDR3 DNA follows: TGCGCCAGCAGCTTGGGTTCGGCTGAAGCTTTCTTT. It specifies CASSLGSAEAFF.

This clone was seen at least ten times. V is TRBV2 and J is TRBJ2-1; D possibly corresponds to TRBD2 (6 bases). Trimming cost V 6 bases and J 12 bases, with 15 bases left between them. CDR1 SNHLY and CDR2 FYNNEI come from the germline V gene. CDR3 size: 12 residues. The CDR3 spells CASSRLAEGQFF. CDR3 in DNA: TGTGCCAGCAGCAGATTAGCGGAGGGGCAGTTCTTC.

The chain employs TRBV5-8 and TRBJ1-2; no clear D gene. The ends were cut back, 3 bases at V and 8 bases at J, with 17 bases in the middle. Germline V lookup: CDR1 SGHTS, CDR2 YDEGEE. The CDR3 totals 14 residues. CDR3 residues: CASSWQAGVRGYTF. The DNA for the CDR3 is TGTGCCAGCAGCTGGCAGGCCGGGGTTCGGGGCTACACCTTC.

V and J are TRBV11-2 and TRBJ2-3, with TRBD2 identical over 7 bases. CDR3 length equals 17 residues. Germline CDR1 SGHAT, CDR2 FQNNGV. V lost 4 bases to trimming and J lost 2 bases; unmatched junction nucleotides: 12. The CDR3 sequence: CASSSRVSAGSTDTQYF. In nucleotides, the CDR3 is TGTGCCAGCAGCTCCAGGGTGTCAGCGGGATCCACAGATACGCAGTATTTT.

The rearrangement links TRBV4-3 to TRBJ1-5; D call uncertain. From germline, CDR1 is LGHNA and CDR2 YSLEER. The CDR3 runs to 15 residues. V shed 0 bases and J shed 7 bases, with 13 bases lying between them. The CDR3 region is CASSQDVGVRQPQHF. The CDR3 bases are TGCGCCAGCAGCCAAGATGTCGGGGTCCGACAGCCCCAGCATTTT.

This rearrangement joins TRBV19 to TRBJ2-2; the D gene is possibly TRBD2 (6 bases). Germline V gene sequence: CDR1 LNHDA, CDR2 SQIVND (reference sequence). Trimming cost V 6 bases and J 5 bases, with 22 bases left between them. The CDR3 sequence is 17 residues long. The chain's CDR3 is CASSLGGRFGSTGELFF. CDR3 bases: TGTGCCAGTAGCCTTGGGGGGAGGTTTGGGTCTACCGGGGAGCTGTTTTTT.

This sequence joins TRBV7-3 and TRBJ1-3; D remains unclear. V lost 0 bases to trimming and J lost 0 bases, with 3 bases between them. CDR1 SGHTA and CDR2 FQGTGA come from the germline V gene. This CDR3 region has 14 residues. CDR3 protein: CASSLTASGNTIYF. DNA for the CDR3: TGTGCCAGCAGCTTAACAGCCTCTGGAAACACCATATATTTT.

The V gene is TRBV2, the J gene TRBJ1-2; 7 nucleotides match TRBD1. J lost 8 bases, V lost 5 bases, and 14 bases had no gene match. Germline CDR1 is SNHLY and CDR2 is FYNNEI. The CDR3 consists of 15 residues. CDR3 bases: TGTGCCAGCAGTCATGCGACAGGGTCGGTCGGAGGCTACACCTTC. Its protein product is CASSHATGSVGGYTF.

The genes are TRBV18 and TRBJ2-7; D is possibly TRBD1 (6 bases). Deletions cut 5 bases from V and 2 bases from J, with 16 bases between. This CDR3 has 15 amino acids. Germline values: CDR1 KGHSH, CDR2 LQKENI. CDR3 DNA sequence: TGTGCCAGCTCAGCCCCAACGGGACAAACCTACGAGCAGTACTTC. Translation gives CASSAPTGQTYEQYF.

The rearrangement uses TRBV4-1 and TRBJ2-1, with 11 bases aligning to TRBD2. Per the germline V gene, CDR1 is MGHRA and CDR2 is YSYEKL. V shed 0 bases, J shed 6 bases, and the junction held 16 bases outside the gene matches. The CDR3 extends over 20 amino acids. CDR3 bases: TGCGCCAGCAGCCAAGACCCGGGACGGACAACTAGCGGGAGTTTCAATGAGCAGTTCTTC. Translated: CASSQDPGRTTSGSFNEQFF.

CDR3 nucleotide sequence: TGTGCCACCAGTGAACCCGACAGGGACTATGGCTACACCTTC. The encoded protein is CATSEPDRDYGYTF. This sequence joins TRBV24-1 and TRBJ1-2; the match to TRBD1 covers 7 bases. J lost 3 bases, V lost 4 bases, and 4 bases had no gene match. The CDR3 has 14 amino acids. Germline lookup yields CDR1 KGHDR and CDR2 SFDVKD.

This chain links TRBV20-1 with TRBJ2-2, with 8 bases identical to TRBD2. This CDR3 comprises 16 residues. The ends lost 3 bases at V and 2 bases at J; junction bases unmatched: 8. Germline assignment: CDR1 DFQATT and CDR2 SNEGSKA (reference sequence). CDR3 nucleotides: TGCAGTGCTAGTAACGGGAGGGCCACTAACACCGGGGAGCTGTTTTTT. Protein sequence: CSASNGRATNTGELFF.